Listed below are T cell receptor beta chains from one sample, sequenced in a study of post-analysis software for immune sequencing data. TCRdb analysed the PCR reads with MiXCR anew, one entry per CDR3 protein. Of about 680,000 distinct CDR3 sequences in the sample, 55% to 70% are singletons; the top ten hold 11%. Sequenced material: blood. The receptors were gathered from a girl aged 2 to 10 with multiple sclerosis. The CDR3 runs from the conserved cysteine through the conserved F or W. The order of the fields is J gene, clone size, D gene, V gene, CDR3 DNA, CDR3 protein. The D gene is left open where the match is weak. Expanded clones get a size class; other rows say once, few or many, or leave the size out.

TRBJ2-7,.,TRBD2,TRBV6-5,TGTGCCAGCAATTGGGTAGCGGGAGGCGATCCCTACGAGCAGTACTTC,CASNWVAGGDPYEQYF
TRBJ2-1,.,.,TRBV4-3,TGCGCCAGCAGCCAAGAAGGTACGCGTCAAAATGAGCAGTTCTTC,CASSQEGTRQNEQFF
TRBJ2-3,.,TRBD1,TRBV20-1,TGCAGTGCTCTCCCCGGGACAGGGGGTAGGACAGATACGCAGTATTTT,CSALPGTGGRTDTQYF
TRBJ2-6,.,.,TRBV29-1,TGCAGCGTTGAGCCCTTCTCCTCTGGGGCCAACGTCCTGACTTTC,CSVEPFSSGANVLTF
TRBJ2-7,.,.,TRBV29-1,TGCAGCGTTGTACGGGACCTGTCTAACGAGCAGTACTTC,CSVVRDLSNEQYF
TRBJ2-2,.,.,TRBV7-3,TGTGCCAGCAGCTTAGCCCCGGCGGGTTTATCCGGGGAGCTGTTTTTT,CASSLAPAGLSGELFF
TRBJ2-1,.,TRBD2,TRBV7-2,TGTGCCAGCAGCTTAGCCCTCTCCCGGACTAGCGGGGGGCGTAGCTCCTACAATGAGCAGTTCTTC,CASSLALSRTSGGRSSYNEQFF
TRBJ2-4,.,.,TRBV3-1,TGTGCCAGCAGCCCGACCGGCCTAGCCAAAAACATTCAGTACTTC,CASSPTGLAKNIQYF
TRBJ2-7,few,.,TRBV6-5,TGTGCCAGCAGTCCGAGGGACGGCTCCTACGAGCGGTACTTC,CASSPRDGSYERYF
TRBJ1-1,.,.,TRBV7-3,TGTGCCAGCAGCTTAAGGGAGGGTTCGGCGAACACTGAAGCTTTCTTT,CASSLREGSANTEAFF
TRBJ1-1,.,.,TRBV29-1,TGCAGCGTTGAAGGGCCTATGAACACTGAAGCTTTCTTT,CSVEGPMNTEAFF
TRBJ2-7,.,TRBD2,TRBV5-1,TGCGCCAGCAGCCAGAGCACTAGCGGGAGTGGCGAGCAGTACTTC,CASSQSTSGSGEQYF
TRBJ2-5,few,.,TRBV5-5,TGTGCCAGCAGCTTGGTAGGACAGCAAGAGACCCAGTACTTC,CASSLVGQQETQYF
TRBJ2-1,.,.,TRBV20-1,TGCAGTGCTCTCAAGGGGTCTCGCTACAATGAGCAGTTCTTC,CSALKGSRYNEQFF
TRBJ1-1,.,.,TRBV12-3/TRBV12-4,TGTGCCAGCAGTTTACTAAAAGACAGTCTCGTGGCTTTCTTT,CASSLLKDSLVAFF
TRBJ1-2,.,.,TRBV7-2,TGTGCCAGCAGCTGGGCGGGGAGTGGCTACACCTTC,CASSWAGSGYTF
TRBJ2-1,.,TRBD2,TRBV29-1,TGCAGCGTTGAAAGGGCTAGCGGGCCCTCCTACAATGAGCAGTTCTTC,CSVERASGPSYNEQFF
TRBJ2-7,.,TRBD1,TRBV29-1,TGCAGCGCCCGGACAGGGCGGGCCGAGCAGTACTTC,CSARTGRAEQYF
TRBJ1-1,few,.,TRBV10-3,TGTGCCATCAGTGGAACAGGGATTGAAGCTTTCTTT,CAISGTGIEAFF
TRBJ2-7,.,.,TRBV29-1,TGCAGCGGCCGGGACCTGGGCTACGAGCAGTACTTC,CSGRDLGYEQYF
TRBJ1-6,.,.,TRBV7-2,TGTGCCAGCAGCTTACGACAGCTGAATTCACCCCTCCACTTT,CASSLRQLNSPLHF
TRBJ1-2,.,.,TRBV10-3,TGTGCCATCAGTAAGCGGGGTGACTATGGCTACACCTTC,CAISKRGDYGYTF
TRBJ1-4,few,TRBD1,TRBV6-1,TGTGCCAGCAGTGAACCCCAGGGGGTAAAACTGTTTTTT,CASSEPQGVKLFF
TRBJ1-1,.,.,TRBV6-6,TGTGCCAGCAGCAGGGGTCGGGCCACTGAAGCTTTCTTT,CASSRGRATEAFF
TRBJ2-7,few,TRBD1,TRBV7-8,TGTGCCAGCAACTCCAAGGACAGGGCCTACGAGCAGTACTTC,CASNSKDRAYEQYF
TRBJ2-3,.,.,TRBV11-2,TGTGCCAGCAGCTCAGGGGTACAATACACAGATACGCAGTATTTT,CASSSGVQYTDTQYF
TRBJ2-3,.,TRBD2,TRBV12-3/TRBV12-4,TGTGCCAGCAGTGTAACTAGCGGGAGGACAGATACGCAGTATTTT,CASSVTSGRTDTQYF
TRBJ2-3,.,TRBD2,TRBV20-1,TGCAGTGCTAGTGGCATTTCGTGGGCGGGAGGGGCAGATACGCAGTATTTT,CSASGISWAGGADTQYF
TRBJ2-7,.,.,TRBV20-1,TGCAGTGCTAGGCTAGACGGTTACGAGCAGTACTTC,CSARLDGYEQYF
TRBJ2-1,.,TRBD1,TRBV6-2/TRBV6-3,TGTGCCAGCAGAGCCGGGACAGGGGGTTTCAATGAGCAGTTCTTC,CASRAGTGGFNEQFF